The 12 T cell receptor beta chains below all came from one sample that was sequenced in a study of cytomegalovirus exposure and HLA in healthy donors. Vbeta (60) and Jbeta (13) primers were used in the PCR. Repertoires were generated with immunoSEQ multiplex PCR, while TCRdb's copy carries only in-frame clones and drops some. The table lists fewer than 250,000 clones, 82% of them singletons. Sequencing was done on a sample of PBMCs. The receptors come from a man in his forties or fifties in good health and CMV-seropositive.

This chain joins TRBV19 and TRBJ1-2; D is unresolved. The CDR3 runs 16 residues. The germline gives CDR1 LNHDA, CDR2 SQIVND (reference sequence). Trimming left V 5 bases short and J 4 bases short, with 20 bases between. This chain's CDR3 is CASSPGSEGRVYGYTF. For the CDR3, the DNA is TGTGCCAGTAGTCCCGGATCTGAGGGAAGGGTCTATGGCTACACCTTC.

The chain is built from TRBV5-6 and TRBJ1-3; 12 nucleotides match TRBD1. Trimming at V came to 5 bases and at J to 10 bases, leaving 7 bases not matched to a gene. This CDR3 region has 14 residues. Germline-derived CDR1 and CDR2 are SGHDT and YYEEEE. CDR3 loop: CASSPGQGARTIYF. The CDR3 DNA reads TGTGCCAGCAGTCCGGGACAGGGGGCGAGGACCATATATTTT. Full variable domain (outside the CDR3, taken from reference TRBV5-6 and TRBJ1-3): DAGVTQSPTHLIKTRGQQVTLRCSPKSGHDTVSWYQQALGQGPQFIFQYYEEEERQRGNFPDRFSGHQFPNYSSELNVNALLLGDSALYLCASSPGQGARTIYFGEGSWLTVV.

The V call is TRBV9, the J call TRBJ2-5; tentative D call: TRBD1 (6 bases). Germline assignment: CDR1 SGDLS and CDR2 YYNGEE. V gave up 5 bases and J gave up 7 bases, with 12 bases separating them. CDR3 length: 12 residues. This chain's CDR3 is CASSPGRGTQYF. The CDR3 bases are TGTGCCAGCAGTCCAGGCAGGGGGACCCAGTACTTC.

The CDR3 here is CATSSDGVGADTQYF. As DNA, the CDR3 is TGTGCCACCAGCAGCGACGGAGTCGGGGCAGATACGCAGTATTTT. The V and J genes are TRBV15 and TRBJ2-3; TRBD2 is a possible D gene (5 bases). With 3 bases removed from V and 4 bases from J, the gap between germline ends came to 14 bases. This CDR3 is 15 amino acids long. From germline, CDR1 is LNHNV and CDR2 YYDKDF (reference sequence).

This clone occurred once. CDR3 region: CASSSGQADTDTQYF. CDR3 bases: TGTGCCAGCAGCTCGGGACAGGCCGACACAGATACGCAGTATTTT. The J gene is TRBJ2-3, the V gene TRBV11-2, with 8 bases matching TRBD1. The CDR3 sequence is 15 residues long. The germline CDR1 and CDR2 sequences are SGHAT and FQNNGV. Germline trimming cut 4 bases from V and 2 bases from J; bases unmatched to any gene: 5.

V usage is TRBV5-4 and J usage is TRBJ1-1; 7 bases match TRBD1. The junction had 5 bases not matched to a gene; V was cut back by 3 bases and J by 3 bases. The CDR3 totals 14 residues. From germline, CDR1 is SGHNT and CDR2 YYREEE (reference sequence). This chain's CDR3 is CASSSTGEDTEAFF. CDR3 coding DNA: TGTGCCAGCAGCTCAACAGGGGAGGACACTGAAGCTTTCTTT.

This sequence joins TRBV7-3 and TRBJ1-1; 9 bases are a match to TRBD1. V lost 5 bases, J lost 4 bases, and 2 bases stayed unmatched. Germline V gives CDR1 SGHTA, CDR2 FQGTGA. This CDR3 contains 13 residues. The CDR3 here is CASSMTGGTEAFF. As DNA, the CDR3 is TGTGCCAGCAGCATGACAGGGGGCACTGAAGCTTTCTTT.

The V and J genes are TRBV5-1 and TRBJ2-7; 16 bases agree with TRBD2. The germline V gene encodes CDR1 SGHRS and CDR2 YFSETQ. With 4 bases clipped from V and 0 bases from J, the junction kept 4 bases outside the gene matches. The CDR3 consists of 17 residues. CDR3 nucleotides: TGCGCCAGCAGCCCCGGGACTAGCGGGAGGGTCTCCTACGAGCAGTACTTC. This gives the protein CASSPGTSGRVSYEQYF.

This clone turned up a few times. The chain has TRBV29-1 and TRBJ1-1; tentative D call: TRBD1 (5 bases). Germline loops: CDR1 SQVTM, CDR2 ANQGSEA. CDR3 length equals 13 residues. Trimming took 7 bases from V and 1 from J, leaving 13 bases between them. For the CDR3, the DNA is TGCAGCGGGGCACAGGTCGGGAACACTGAAGCTTTCTTT. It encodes CSGAQVGNTEAFF.

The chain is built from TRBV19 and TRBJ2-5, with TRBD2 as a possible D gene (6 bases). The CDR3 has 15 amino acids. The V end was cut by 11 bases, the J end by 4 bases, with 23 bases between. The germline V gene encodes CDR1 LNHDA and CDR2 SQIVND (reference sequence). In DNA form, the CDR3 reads TGTGCCTCAGGAGGGGAAAGCCCGAGAGGAGAGACCCAGTACTTC. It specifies CASGGESPRGETQYF.

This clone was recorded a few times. CDR3 in DNA: TGTGCCAGCGGCACCGGGACAGGGACCACAGATACGCAGTATTTT. This sequence encodes CASGTGTGTTDTQYF. The V and J genes are TRBV18 and TRBJ2-3; 9 positions match TRBD1. The V and J ends lost 8 bases and 2 bases, in that order; junction bases with no gene match: 8. CDR1 and CDR2 (germline): KGHSH, LQKENI. This CDR3 spans 15 amino acids.

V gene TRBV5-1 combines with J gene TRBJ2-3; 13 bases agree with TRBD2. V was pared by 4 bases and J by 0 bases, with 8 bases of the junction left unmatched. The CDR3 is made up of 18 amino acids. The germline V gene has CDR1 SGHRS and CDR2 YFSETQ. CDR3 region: CASSTGTSGKTSTDTQYF. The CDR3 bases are TGCGCCAGCAGCACTGGGACTAGCGGGAAGACTAGCACAGATACGCAGTATTTT.